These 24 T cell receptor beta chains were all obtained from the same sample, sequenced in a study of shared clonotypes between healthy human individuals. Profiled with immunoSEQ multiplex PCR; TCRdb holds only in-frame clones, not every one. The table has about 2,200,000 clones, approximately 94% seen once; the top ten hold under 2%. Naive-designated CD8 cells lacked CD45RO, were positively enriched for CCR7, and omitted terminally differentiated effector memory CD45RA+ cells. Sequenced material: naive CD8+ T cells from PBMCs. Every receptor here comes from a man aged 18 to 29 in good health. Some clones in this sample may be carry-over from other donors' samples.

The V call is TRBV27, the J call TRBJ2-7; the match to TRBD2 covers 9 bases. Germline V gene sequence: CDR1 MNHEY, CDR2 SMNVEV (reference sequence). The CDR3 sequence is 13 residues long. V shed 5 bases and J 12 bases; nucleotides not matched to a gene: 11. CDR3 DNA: TGTGCCAGCAGTCCCCCGACTAGCGGCTGGCTGTACTTC. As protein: CASSPPTSGWLYF.

CDR3 sequence: CSVVTRDQFF. The CDR3 region has the DNA TGCAGCGTTGTAACCCGGGATCAGTTCTTC. The chain uses TRBV29-1 and TRBJ2-1, with D possibly TRBD2 on 5 matching bases. The V end lost 4 bases, the J end lost 13 bases, and 11 bases lay between the germline ends. The germline CDR1 and CDR2 sequences are SQVTM and ANQGSEA. The CDR3 extends over 10 amino acids.

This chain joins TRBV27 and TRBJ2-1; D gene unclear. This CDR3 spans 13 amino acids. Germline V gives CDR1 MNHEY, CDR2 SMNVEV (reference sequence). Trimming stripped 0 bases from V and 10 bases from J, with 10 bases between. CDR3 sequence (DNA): TGTGCCAGCAGTTTATCGTACGGGCGGGAGCAGTTCTTC. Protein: CASSLSYGREQFF.

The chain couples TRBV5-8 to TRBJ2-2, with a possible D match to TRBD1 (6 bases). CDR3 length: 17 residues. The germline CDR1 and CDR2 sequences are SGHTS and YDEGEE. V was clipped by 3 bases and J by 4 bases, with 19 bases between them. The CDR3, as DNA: TGTGCCAGCAGCTCCAACAGGGTATCGCGGGCCACCGGGGAGCTGTTTTTT. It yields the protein CASSSNRVSRATGELFF.

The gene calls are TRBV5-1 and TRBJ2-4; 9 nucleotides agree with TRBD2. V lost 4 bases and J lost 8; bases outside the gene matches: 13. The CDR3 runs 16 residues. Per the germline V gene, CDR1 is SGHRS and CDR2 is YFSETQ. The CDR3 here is CASSGRAGGRMDIQYF. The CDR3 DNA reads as TGCGCCAGCAGCGGGAGAGCGGGAGGTCGTATGGACATTCAGTACTTC.

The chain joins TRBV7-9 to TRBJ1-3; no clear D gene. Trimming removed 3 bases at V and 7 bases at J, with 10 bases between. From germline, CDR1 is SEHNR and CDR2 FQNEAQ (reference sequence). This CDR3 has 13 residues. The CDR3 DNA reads TGTGCCAGCAGCTTTAACCCCGAGAACACCATATATTTT. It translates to CASSFNPENTIYF. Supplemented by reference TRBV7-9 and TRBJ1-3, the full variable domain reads DTGVSQNPRHKITKRGQNVTFRCDPISEHNRLYWYRQTLGQGPEFLTYFQNEAQLEKSRLLSDRFSAERPKGSFSTLEIQRTEQGDSAMYLCASSFNPENTIYFGEGSWLTVV.

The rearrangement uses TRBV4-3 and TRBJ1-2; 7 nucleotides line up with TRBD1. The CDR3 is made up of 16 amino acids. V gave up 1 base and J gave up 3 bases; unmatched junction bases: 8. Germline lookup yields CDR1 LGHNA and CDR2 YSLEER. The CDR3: CASSQVDRERDYGYTF. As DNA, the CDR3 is TGCGCCAGCAGCCAAGTCGACAGGGAAAGGGACTATGGCTACACCTTC.

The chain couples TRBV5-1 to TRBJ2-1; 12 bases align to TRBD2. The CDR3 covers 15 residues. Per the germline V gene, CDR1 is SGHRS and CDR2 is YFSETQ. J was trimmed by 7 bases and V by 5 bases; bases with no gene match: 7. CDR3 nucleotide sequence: TGCGCCAGCAGTAAAGGACTAGCGGGAAGGAATGAGCAGTTCTTC. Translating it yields CASSKGLAGRNEQFF. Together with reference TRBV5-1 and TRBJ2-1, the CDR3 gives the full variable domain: KAGVTQTPRYLIKTRGQQVTLSCSPISGHRSVSWYQQTPGQGLQFLFEYFSETQRNKGNFPGRFSGRQFSNSRSEMNVSTLELGDSALYLCASSKGLAGRNEQFFGPGTRLTVL.

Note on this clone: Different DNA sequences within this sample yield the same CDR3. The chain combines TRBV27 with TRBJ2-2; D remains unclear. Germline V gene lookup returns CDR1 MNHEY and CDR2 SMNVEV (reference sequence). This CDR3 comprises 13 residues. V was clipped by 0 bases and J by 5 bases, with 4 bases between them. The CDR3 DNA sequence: TGTGCCAGCAGTTTATCTCGGACCGGGGAGCTGTTTTTT. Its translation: CASSLSRTGELFF.

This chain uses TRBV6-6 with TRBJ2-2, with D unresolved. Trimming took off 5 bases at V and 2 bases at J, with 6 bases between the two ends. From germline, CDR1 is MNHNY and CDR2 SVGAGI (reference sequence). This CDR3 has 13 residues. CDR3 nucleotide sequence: TGTGCCAGCAGTCCTATCAACACCGGGGAGCTGTTTTTT. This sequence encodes CASSPINTGELFF.

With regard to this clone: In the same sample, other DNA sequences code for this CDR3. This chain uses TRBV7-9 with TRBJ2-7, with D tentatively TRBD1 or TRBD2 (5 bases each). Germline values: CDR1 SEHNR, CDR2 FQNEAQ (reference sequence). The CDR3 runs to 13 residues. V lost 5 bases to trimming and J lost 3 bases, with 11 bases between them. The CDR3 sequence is CASSPGTGYEQYF. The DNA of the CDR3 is TGTGCCAGCAGCCCCGGGACGGGCTACGAGCAGTACTTC.

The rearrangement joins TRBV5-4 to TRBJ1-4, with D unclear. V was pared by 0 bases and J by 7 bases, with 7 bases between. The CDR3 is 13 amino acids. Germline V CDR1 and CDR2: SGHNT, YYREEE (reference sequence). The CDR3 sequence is CASSLDPGEKLFF. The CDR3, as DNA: TGTGCCAGCAGCTTGGATCCGGGTGAAAAACTGTTTTTT.

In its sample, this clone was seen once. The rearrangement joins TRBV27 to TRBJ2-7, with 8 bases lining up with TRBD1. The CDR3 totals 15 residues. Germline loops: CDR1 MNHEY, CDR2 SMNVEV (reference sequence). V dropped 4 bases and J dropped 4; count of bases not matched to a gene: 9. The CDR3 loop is CASSSLDRVLYEQYF. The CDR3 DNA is TGTGCCAGCAGTTCTCTGGACAGGGTATTGTACGAGCAGTACTTC.

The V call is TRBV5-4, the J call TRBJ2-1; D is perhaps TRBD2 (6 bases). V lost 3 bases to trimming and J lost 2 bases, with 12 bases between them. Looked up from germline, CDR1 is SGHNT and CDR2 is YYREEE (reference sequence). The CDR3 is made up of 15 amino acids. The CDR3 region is CASSSYPGAYNEQFF. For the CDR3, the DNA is TGTGCCAGCAGCTCGTACCCGGGAGCCTACAATGAGCAGTTCTTC.

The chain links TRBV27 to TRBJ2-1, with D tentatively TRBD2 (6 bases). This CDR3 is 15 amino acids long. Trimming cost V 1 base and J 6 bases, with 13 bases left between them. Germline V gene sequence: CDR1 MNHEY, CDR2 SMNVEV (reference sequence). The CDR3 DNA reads TGTGCCAGCAGTTTATGGTGGGAGGTGGGCAATGAGCAGTTCTTC. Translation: CASSLWWEVGNEQFF.

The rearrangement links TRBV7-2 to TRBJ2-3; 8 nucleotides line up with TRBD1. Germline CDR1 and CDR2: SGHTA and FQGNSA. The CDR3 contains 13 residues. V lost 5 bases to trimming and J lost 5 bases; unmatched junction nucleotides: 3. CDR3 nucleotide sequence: TGTGCCAGCAGCGTCAGGGGGCAAGATACGCAGTATTTT. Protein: CASSVRGQDTQYF.

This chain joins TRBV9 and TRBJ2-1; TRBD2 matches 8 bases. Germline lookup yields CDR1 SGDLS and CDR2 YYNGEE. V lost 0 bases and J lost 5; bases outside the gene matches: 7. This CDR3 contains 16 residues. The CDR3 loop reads CASSVGFSGTHNEQFF. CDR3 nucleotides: TGTGCCAGCAGCGTAGGTTTTAGCGGGACCCACAATGAGCAGTTCTTC.

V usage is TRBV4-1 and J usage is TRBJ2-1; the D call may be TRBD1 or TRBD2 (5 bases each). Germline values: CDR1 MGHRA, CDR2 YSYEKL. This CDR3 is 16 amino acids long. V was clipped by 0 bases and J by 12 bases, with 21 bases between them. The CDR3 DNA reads TGCGCCAGCAGCCAAGAGGTTCGGGGCTTACTGCTCGGGCAGTTCTTC. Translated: CASSQEVRGLLLGQFF.

The CDR3 loop reads CASSLLAGTNAQYF. In nucleotides, the CDR3 is TGTGCCAGCAGTTTATTGGCAGGGACGAATGCCCAGTACTTC. The rearrangement joins TRBV28 to TRBJ2-5; D possibly uses TRBD1 or TRBD2 (5 bases each). V was clipped by 1 base and J by 9 bases, with 15 bases between them. CDR3 length equals 14 residues. Germline assignment: CDR1 MDHEN and CDR2 SYDVKM. Supplemented by reference TRBV28 and TRBJ2-5, the full variable domain reads DVKVTQSSRYLVKRTGEKVFLECVQDMDHENMFWYRQDPGLGLRLIYFSYDVKMKEKGDIPEGYSVSREKKERFSLILESASTNQTSMYLCASSLLAGTNAQYFGPGTRLLVL.

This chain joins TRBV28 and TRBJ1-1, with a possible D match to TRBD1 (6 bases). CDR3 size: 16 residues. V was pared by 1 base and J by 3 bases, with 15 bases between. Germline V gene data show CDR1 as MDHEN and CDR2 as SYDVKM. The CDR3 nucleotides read TGTGCCAGCAGTTTATACCTTCGGGGGCTGGACACTGAAGCTTTCTTT. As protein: CASSLYLRGLDTEAFF.

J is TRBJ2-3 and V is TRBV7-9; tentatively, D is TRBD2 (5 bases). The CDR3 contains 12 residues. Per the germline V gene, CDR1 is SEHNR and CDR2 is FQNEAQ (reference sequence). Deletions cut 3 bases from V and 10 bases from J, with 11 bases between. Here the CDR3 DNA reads TGTGCCAGCAGCTTCGGGAACGAAGCGCAGTATTTT. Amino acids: CASSFGNEAQYF.

This chain's CDR3 is CASSLWAGAGSNQPQHF. Written as DNA, the CDR3 is TGTGCCAGCAGTTTATGGGCAGGGGCAGGGAGCAATCAGCCCCAGCATTTT. V and J are TRBV27 and TRBJ1-5, with D perhaps TRBD1 (6 bases). V was pared by 1 base and J by 1 base, with 14 bases between. The CDR3 loop spans 17 amino acids. Germline CDR1 MNHEY, CDR2 SMNVEV (reference sequence).

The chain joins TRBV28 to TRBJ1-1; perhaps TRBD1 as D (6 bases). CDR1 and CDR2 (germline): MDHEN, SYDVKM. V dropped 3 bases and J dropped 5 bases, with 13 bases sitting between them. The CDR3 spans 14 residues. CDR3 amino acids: CASSLGGGHTEAFF. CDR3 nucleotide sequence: TGTGCCAGCAGTTTGGGCGGGGGCCATACTGAAGCTTTCTTT.

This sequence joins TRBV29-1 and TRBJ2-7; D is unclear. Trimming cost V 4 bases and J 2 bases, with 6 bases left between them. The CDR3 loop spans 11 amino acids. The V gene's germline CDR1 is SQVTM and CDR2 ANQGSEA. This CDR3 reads CSVALAYEQYF. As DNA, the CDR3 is TGCAGCGTTGCTCTAGCCTACGAGCAGTACTTC.